This T cell receptor (beta chain) emerged from a study of blood T cell repertoires in COVID-19. Study overall: Sites in the United States, Italy and Spain provided acute and convalescent COVID-19 samples. T cells, B-cell-depleted T cells, or PBMCs provided the cDNA or gDNA that served as material.

The ends were cut back, 5 bases at V and 5 bases at J, with 9 bases in the middle. The CDR3 consists of 12 residues. While infection was still active, Seattle patients were enrolled and then followed longitudinally. The data were produced by immunoSEQ multiplex PCR, yet TCRdb's version contains in-frame clones alone and is incomplete. The repertoire holds roughly 300,000 clones, with roughly nine tenths as singletons. The chain uses TRBV12-3 or TRBV12-4 and TRBJ1-1; D not certain. The sample was peripheral blood. The TCR was taken from a woman in her thirties with COVID-19, enrolled during active disease. The CDR3 bases are TGTGCCAGCAGTCAGGCCCTGACTGAAGCTTTCTTT. Translating it yields CASSQALTEAFF.